These 15 T cell receptor beta chains originate from one sample sequenced in a study of T cell clones after liver transplantation. Profiled with immunoSEQ multiplex PCR; TCRdb holds only in-frame clones, not every one. The data contain roughly 55,000 clones, approximately 84% of them singletons. The sequencing here drew on CD4+ T cells from blood, taken before liver transplant. These receptors were taken from a human donor who received a liver transplant.

The V and J genes are TRBV19 and TRBJ1-5; 7 bases map to TRBD1. The CDR3 sequence is 16 residues long. V dropped 4 bases and J dropped 8; count of bases not matched to a gene: 14. Germline V lookup: CDR1 LNHDA, CDR2 SQIVND (reference sequence). The CDR3 sequence: CASSKGVQGSGKPQHF. CDR3 bases: TGTGCCAGTAGTAAAGGGGTACAGGGGAGCGGAAAGCCCCAGCATTTT.

The rearrangement uses TRBV5-1 and TRBJ2-1; 10 bases line up with TRBD2. Trimming cost V 4 bases and J 9 bases; bases outside gene matches: 13. The CDR3 loop spans 16 amino acids. Germline V gene sequence: CDR1 SGHRS, CDR2 YFSETQ. CDR3 sequence reads: CASSVGGLAGAGEQFF. Written as DNA, the CDR3 is TGCGCCAGCAGCGTGGGGGGGCTAGCGGGAGCGGGTGAGCAGTTCTTC.

The chain has TRBV4-3 and TRBJ2-1, with no clear D. CDR3 length: 13 amino acids. CDR1 is LGHNA and CDR2 is YSLEER in the germline V gene. The V gene lost 0 bases and the J gene lost 11 bases, with 11 bases spanning the gap. This chain's CDR3 is CASSQDLTTQQFF. In DNA, the CDR3 is TGCGCCAGCAGCCAAGATTTGACCACCCAGCAGTTCTTC.

The chain links TRBV4-2 to TRBJ1-1; 7 positions match TRBD1. The CDR3 length is 15 residues. Germline V gene lookup returns CDR1 LGHNA and CDR2 YNFKEQ. Trimming removed 3 bases from V and 1 base from J; junction bases left unmatched: 5. CDR3 sequence (DNA): TGTGCCAGCAGCCACGCTAACAGGGGGAACACTGAAGCTTTCTTT. Encoded protein: CASSHANRGNTEAFF.

The chain has TRBV9 and TRBJ1-3; no definite D call. Per the germline V gene, CDR1 is SGDLS and CDR2 is YYNGEE. V shed 7 bases and J shed 1 base, with 12 bases lying between them. The length of the CDR3 is 14 residues. CDR3 coding DNA: TGTGCCAGCGGAAAACAGCAATCTGGAAACACCATATATTTT. It is translated as CASGKQQSGNTIYF.

This clone was recorded a few times. This chain joins TRBV6-6 and TRBJ2-7, with D maybe TRBD2 (5 bases). The germline gives CDR1 MNHNY, CDR2 SVGAGI (reference sequence). This CDR3 has 12 residues. Trimming took 6 bases from V and 5 from J, leaving 11 bases between them. CDR3 DNA sequence: TGTGCCAGCAGCCAAGAGGGTCACGAGCAGTACTTC. It codes for CASSQEGHEQYF.

The V call is TRBV28, the J call TRBJ1-5, with unresolved D. V was clipped by 8 bases and J by 5 bases, with 22 bases between them. CDR3 length: 16 amino acids. CDR1 and CDR2 (germline): MDHEN, SYDVKM. The CDR3, as DNA: TGTGCCAGCCTTCAAACCCCACCGGAGAGTTATCAGCCCCAGCATTTT. Its protein product is CASLQTPPESYQPQHF.

The gene calls are TRBV14 and TRBJ2-3; the D is unclear. The length of the CDR3 is 15 residues. CDR1 is SGHDN, CDR2 FVKESK, per germline. V lost 4 bases, J lost 2 bases, and 13 bases lay in between. CDR3 sequence: CASSPAQGITDTQYF. CDR3 bases: TGTGCCAGCAGCCCCGCTCAAGGGATCACAGATACGCAGTATTTT.

The chain combines TRBV29-1 with TRBJ2-1; TRBD2 matches at 12 bases. The CDR3 loop spans 16 amino acids. The ends lost 1 base at V and 10 bases at J; junction bases unmatched: 11. CDR1 and CDR2 (germline): SQVTM, ANQGSEA. CDR3 sequence reads: CSVEVASSGGAGEQFF. CDR3 bases: TGCAGCGTTGAAGTTGCCTCTAGCGGGGGGGCTGGAGAGCAGTTCTTC.

The chain links TRBV5-6 to TRBJ2-5; D may be TRBD1 (6 bases). Germline V gives CDR1 SGHDT, CDR2 YYEEEE. The CDR3 sequence is 14 residues long. The V gene lost 4 bases and the J gene lost 1 base, with 11 bases spanning the gap. CDR3 in DNA: TGTGCCAGCAGCATCACAGGGACCCAAGAGACCCAGTACTTC. Encoded protein: CASSITGTQETQYF.

The V call is TRBV18, the J call TRBJ1-2, with D perhaps TRBD1 (6 bases). V lost 2 bases and J 8 bases, leaving 24 bases between the germline ends. The CDR3 contains 17 residues. Germline V gene data show CDR1 as KGHSH and CDR2 as LQKENI. CDR3 nucleotide sequence: TGTGCCAGCTCACCAGCCGCCGCAGGGGCCACTTCGGGAGGCTACACCTTC. It codes for CASSPAAAGATSGGYTF.

The V gene is TRBV6-5, the J gene TRBJ2-3; 13 bases map to TRBD2. The ends lost 4 bases at V and 6 bases at J; junction bases unmatched: 7. The CDR3 is 16 residues long. CDR1 and CDR2 from the germline V gene are MNHEY and SVGAGI. CDR3 residues: CASSSRTSGGQDTQYF. In DNA form, the CDR3 reads TGTGCCAGCAGTTCGAGGACTAGCGGGGGACAGGATACGCAGTATTTT.

This clone was observed a handful of times. V is TRBV5-5 and J is TRBJ1-3, with unresolved D. This CDR3 is 14 amino acids long. Germline-derived CDR1 and CDR2 are SGHKS and YYEKEE (reference sequence). V was clipped by 1 base and J by 4 bases, with 9 bases between them. The CDR3 region is CASSLPGSGNTIYF. In nucleotides, the CDR3 is TGTGCCAGCAGCTTGCCGGGTTCAGGAAACACCATATATTTT.

J is TRBJ2-3 and V is TRBV4-3; D gene unclear. The CDR3 runs to 17 residues. Trimming left V 4 bases short and J 2 bases short, with 19 bases between. Germline values: CDR1 LGHNA, CDR2 YSLEER. CDR3 DNA sequence: TGCGCCAGCAGCCCCGCCGCGGCAGGACGATTCACAGATACGCAGTATTTT. Translated: CASSPAAAGRFTDTQYF.

The genes are TRBV2 and TRBJ1-1; D is unresolved. The CDR3 covers 15 residues. Trimming left V 6 bases short and J 0 bases short, with 14 bases between. The V gene's germline CDR1 is SNHLY and CDR2 FYNNEI. CDR3 residues: CASSLGGLMNTEAFF. The DNA of the CDR3 is TGTGCCAGCAGCCTTGGAGGCCTCATGAACACTGAAGCTTTCTTT. Full variable domain (remainder filled in from reference TRBV2 and TRBJ1-1): EPEVTQTPSHQVTQMGQEVILRCVPISNHLYFYWYRQILGQKVEFLVSFYNNEISEKSEIFDDQFSVERPDGSNFTLKIRSTKLEDSAMYFCASSLGGLMNTEAFFGQGTRLTVV.